This entry lists 30 T cell receptor beta chains sequenced from one sample in a study of blood T cell repertoires in COVID-19. Only in-frame clones appear in the TCRdb table, and some are missing; sequencing was by immunoSEQ multiplex PCR. The data contain roughly 290,000 clones, roughly 90% of them seen just once; the ten biggest clones take up roughly 1.5%. The sequencing input was PBMCs or T cells enriched from blood (not recorded which). These receptor sequences come from a woman between 18 and 29 years old with acute COVID-19.

This sequence joins TRBV30 and TRBJ1-1; possible D gene TRBD1, 6 bases. Trimming left V 4 bases short and J 3 bases short, with 12 bases between. The CDR3 has 13 residues. Looked up from germline, CDR1 is GTSNPN and CDR2 is SVGIG (reference sequence). CDR3 loop: CAWNVGGHTEAFF. As DNA, the CDR3 is TGTGCCTGGAACGTCGGGGGGCACACTGAAGCTTTCTTT.

The J gene is TRBJ1-4, the V gene TRBV5-4, with 7 bases fitting TRBD1. The CDR3 has 15 residues. V dropped 4 bases and J dropped 0; count of bases not matched to a gene: 3. The germline gives CDR1 SGHNT, CDR2 YYREEE (reference sequence). The CDR3, as DNA: TGTGCCAGCAGCCGGGACAGCGCAACTAATGAAAAACTGTTTTTT. This encodes CASSRDSATNEKLFF.

The gene calls are TRBV5-1 and TRBJ1-1; TRBD1 is a possible D gene (6 bases). CDR3 length: 14 residues. Germline V lookup: CDR1 SGHRS, CDR2 YFSETQ. Trimming took off 5 bases at V and 0 bases at J, with 11 bases between the two ends. CDR3 residues: CASRQGSVNTEAFF. The DNA for the CDR3 is TGCGCCAGCAGACAGGGCTCGGTGAACACTGAAGCTTTCTTT.

The V gene is TRBV10-1, the J gene TRBJ1-6, with D possibly TRBD1 on 5 matching bases. Germline V gene sequence: CDR1 WNHNN, CDR2 SYGVQD (reference sequence). CDR3 length: 14 amino acids. V shed 8 bases and J shed 6 bases, with 14 bases lying between them. The CDR3 region has the DNA TGCGCCAGCCCCTCCCGACAGATTAATTCACCCCTCCACTTT. This sequence encodes CASPSRQINSPLHF.

The V call is TRBV11-3, the J call TRBJ2-1, with D possibly being TRBD2 (6 bases). Germline V gene lookup returns CDR1 SGHNT and CDR2 YENEEA. This CDR3 has 15 amino acids. Trimming removed 5 bases at V and 6 bases at J, with 17 bases between. In DNA, the CDR3 is TGTGCCAGCAGCCCTCACGGGTTAGCGGTCAATGAGCAGTTCTTC. This sequence encodes CASSPHGLAVNEQFF.

This chain joins TRBV4-1 and TRBJ1-2, with 7 bases identical to TRBD1. The CDR3 spans 14 residues. Per germline, CDR1 MGHRA and CDR2 YSYEKL. After removal of 4 bases from V and 4 bases from J, the junction contained 6 bases not matched to a gene. This CDR3 reads CASSRDSESYGYTF. Written as DNA, the CDR3 is TGCGCCAGCAGCCGGGACAGCGAGAGCTATGGCTACACCTTC.

The chain combines TRBV11-2 with TRBJ1-5, with D hard to call. The length of the CDR3 is 13 residues. Trimming took 4 bases from V and 5 from J, leaving 9 bases between them. The germline V gene encodes CDR1 SGHAT and CDR2 FQNNGV. CDR3 sequence reads: CASSSSLYQPQHF. The CDR3, as DNA: TGTGCCAGCAGCTCCTCCCTTTATCAGCCCCAGCATTTT.

V and J are TRBV27 and TRBJ2-7; the match to TRBD1 covers 9 bases. The CDR3 loop spans 16 amino acids. Germline CDR1 reads MNHEY; CDR2 reads SMNVEV (reference sequence). J lost 6 bases, V lost 2 bases, and 11 bases had no gene match. In nucleotides, the CDR3 is TGTGCCAGCAGTTTAGAGAGTGGGACAGGGAGGAGCGAGCAGTACTTC. Amino acid sequence: CASSLESGTGRSEQYF.

The genes are TRBV4-1 and TRBJ2-7; D unresolved. The CDR3 spans 15 residues. V lost 2 bases and J lost 4, with 15 bases in between. Germline assignment: CDR1 MGHRA and CDR2 YSYEKL. The CDR3 spells CASSQPSTNLYEQYF. The DNA for the CDR3 is TGCGCCAGCAGCCAACCATCTACGAACCTTTACGAGCAGTACTTC.

This clone was recorded a few times. The J gene is TRBJ2-3, the V gene TRBV28; D unclear. Deletions cut 3 bases from V and 1 base from J, with 11 bases between. The CDR3 has 15 amino acids. Germline CDR1 reads MDHEN; CDR2 reads SYDVKM. The CDR3 DNA sequence: TGTGCCAGCAGTTTCTCGACACCAGGCACAGATACGCAGTATTTT. It encodes CASSFSTPGTDTQYF.

Written as DNA, the CDR3 is TGTGCCAGCAGCAAAACCTCGACAGGGGGCGAGCAGTACTTC. This codes for CASSKTSTGGEQYF. This rearrangement joins TRBV27 to TRBJ2-7; the match to TRBD1 covers 9 bases. Germline CDR1 is MNHEY and CDR2 is SMNVEV (reference sequence). V lost 6 bases to trimming and J lost 6 bases; unmatched junction nucleotides: 9. CDR3 length: 14 amino acids.

The chain combines TRBV7-8 with TRBJ1-5; no firm D call. This CDR3 region has 15 residues. Looked up from germline, CDR1 is SGHVS and CDR2 is FQNEAQ. V was clipped by 6 bases and J by 8 bases, with 20 bases between them. The CDR3 is CASSHSASRSEPQHF. As DNA, the CDR3 is TGTGCCAGCAGTCATAGCGCCAGCCGCAGCGAGCCCCAGCATTTT.

V is TRBV9 and J is TRBJ2-1; 10 bases match TRBD2. V was pared by 4 bases and J by 2 bases, with 9 bases of the junction left unmatched. The CDR3 has 17 amino acids. Germline assignment: CDR1 SGDLS and CDR2 YYNGEE. The CDR3 loop reads CASSKKGLADTYNEQFF. CDR3 bases: TGTGCCAGCAGCAAGAAAGGACTAGCGGATACCTACAATGAGCAGTTCTTC.

The chain recombines TRBV4-2 with TRBJ1-2; 10 nucleotides match TRBD1. J lost 6 bases, V lost 2 bases, and 18 bases had no gene match. The CDR3 contains 19 residues. CDR1 and CDR2 (germline): LGHNA, YNFKEQ. The CDR3 DNA is TGTGCCAGCAGCCAAATCAAGGAGAATTTCCGGGACAGGGGCGATGGCTACACCTTC. It codes for CASSQIKENFRDRGDGYTF.

Only one count was recorded for this clone. The chain joins TRBV6-5 to TRBJ1-3, with TRBD1 matching over 8 bases. With 7 bases clipped from V and 4 bases from J, the junction kept 6 bases outside the gene matches. CDR1 is MNHEY, CDR2 SVGAGI, per germline. The CDR3 covers 14 residues. CDR3 bases: TGTGCCAGCAAAAAGGACAGGGAAGGAAACACCATATATTTT. Protein: CASKKDREGNTIYF.

In the case of this clone: At one boundary the junction diverges from the germline segment, which might be a read error. The chain joins TRBV7-2 to TRBJ1-5, with D maybe TRBD1 (5 bases). Germline V gene data show CDR1 as SGHTA and CDR2 as FQGNSA. The CDR3 covers 13 residues. CDR3 DNA: TGTGCCAGCAGCTTAGGTGGGGGGGACCGGTGGAATTTT. Amino acid sequence: CASSLGGGDRWNF.

The V and J genes are TRBV7-8 and TRBJ2-7; possibly TRBD1 for D (5 bases). The CDR3 has 14 residues. The V end was cut by 1 base, the J end by 0 bases, with 7 bases between. CDR1 and CDR2 (germline): SGHVS, FQNEAQ. CDR3 region: CASSLGQISYEQYF. As DNA, the CDR3 is TGTGCCAGCAGCTTAGGACAGATCTCCTACGAGCAGTACTTC.

This sequence joins TRBV30 and TRBJ2-3; TRBD1 aligns across 8 bases. After removal of 5 bases from V and 1 base from J, the junction contained 2 bases not matched to a gene. This CDR3 region has 13 residues. CDR1 and CDR2 (germline): GTSNPN, SVGIG (reference sequence). CDR3 amino acids: CAWSTGGTDTQYF. The CDR3 region has the DNA TGTGCCTGGTCGACAGGGGGCACAGATACGCAGTATTTT.

The genes are TRBV15 and TRBJ2-2; tentatively, D is TRBD1 (6 bases). The CDR3 is 17 residues long. V gave up 2 bases and J gave up 4 bases, with 17 bases separating them. Germline V gives CDR1 LNHNV, CDR2 YYDKDF (reference sequence). CDR3 in amino acids: CATSRLPRQVFTGELFF. The CDR3 DNA reads as TGTGCCACCAGCAGACTCCCCCGACAGGTGTTCACCGGGGAGCTGTTTTTT.

The chain employs TRBV7-9 and TRBJ2-1, with TRBD1 matching over 7 bases. This CDR3 spans 12 amino acids. Trimming cost V 3 bases and J 10 bases; bases outside gene matches: 3. In germline, CDR1 is SEHNR, CDR2 FQNEAQ (reference sequence). For the CDR3, the DNA is TGTGCCAGCAGCTTTGGACAGGACGAGCAGTTCTTC. This encodes CASSFGQDEQFF. The variable domain in full, with the rest retrieved from reference TRBV7-9 and TRBJ2-1, is DTGVSQNPRHKITKRGQNVTFRCDPISEHNRLYWYRQTLGQGPEFLTYFQNEAQLEKSRLLSDRFSAERPKGSFSTLEIQRTEQGDSAMYLCASSFGQDEQFFGPGTRLTVL.

V and J are TRBV18 and TRBJ2-3, with a possible D match to TRBD1 (6 bases). Trimming pared 1 base from V and 1 base from J, leaving 12 bases between. Germline V gene lookup returns CDR1 KGHSH and CDR2 LQKENI. The CDR3 consists of 16 residues. Written as DNA, the CDR3 is TGTGCCAGCTCACCACGTGTGACAGGTCGCACAGATACGCAGTATTTT. As protein: CASSPRVTGRTDTQYF.

CDR3 bases: TGTGCCAGCAGCTTCCCCGCGATGACTAGCCACACCGGGGAGCTGTTTTTT. Translation: CASSFPAMTSHTGELFF. The V and J genes are TRBV7-9 and TRBJ2-2; the match to TRBD2 covers 7 bases. This CDR3 has 17 residues. With 3 bases clipped from V and 3 bases from J, the junction kept 10 bases outside the gene matches. Germline V gives CDR1 SEHNR, CDR2 FQNEAQ (reference sequence).

The chain joins TRBV27 to TRBJ2-7, with D possibly TRBD1 on 6 matching bases. Germline CDR1 reads MNHEY; CDR2 reads SMNVEV (reference sequence). V lost 6 bases and J lost 2, with 14 bases in between. This CDR3 is built from 14 residues. The CDR3 DNA is TGTGCCAGCAGACACCGGGACAACCCCTACGAGCAGTACTTC. Protein sequence: CASRHRDNPYEQYF.

The rearrangement joins TRBV7-9 to TRBJ2-5; 7 bases map to TRBD2. The CDR3 is 14 amino acids. The V gene's germline CDR1 is SEHNR and CDR2 FQNEAQ (reference sequence). Germline trimming cut 1 base from V and 4 bases from J; bases unmatched to any gene: 3. As DNA, the CDR3 is TGTGCCAGCAGCTTAGGCGGGAGTTTAGAGACCCAGTACTTC. This encodes CASSLGGSLETQYF.

The V call is TRBV7-9, the J call TRBJ1-1, with a weak D call TRBD1 (6 bases). V lost 2 bases and J lost 4, with 11 bases in between. Germline V lookup: CDR1 SEHNR, CDR2 FQNEAQ (reference sequence). The CDR3 sequence is 14 residues long. CDR3 in DNA: TGTGCCAGCAGCTTATCGGCCAGGGGCACTGAAGCTTTCTTT. As protein: CASSLSARGTEAFF.

V gene TRBV24-1 combines with J gene TRBJ2-1, with D possibly TRBD2 on 6 matching bases. The CDR3 runs 12 residues. The germline gives CDR1 KGHDR, CDR2 SFDVKD. The ends were cut back, 9 bases at V and 7 bases at J, with 12 bases in the middle. This CDR3 reads CATVSGDNEQFF. CDR3 in DNA: TGTGCCACCGTTAGCGGAGATAATGAGCAGTTCTTC.

The V gene is TRBV30, the J gene TRBJ2-1; 7 nucleotides match TRBD2. The CDR3 extends over 17 amino acids. V lost 4 bases, J lost 0 bases, and 12 bases stayed unmatched. Germline V gene sequence: CDR1 GTSNPN, CDR2 SVGIG (reference sequence). The CDR3 protein is CAWTLPGLRSSYNEQFF. The CDR3 DNA reads as TGTGCCTGGACGCTACCGGGACTAAGGAGCTCCTACAATGAGCAGTTCTTC.

The genes are TRBV5-6 and TRBJ2-7; the D is unclear. Germline V gene data show CDR1 as SGHDT and CDR2 as YYEEEE. The germline V and J ends were trimmed by 1 base and 3 bases, with 8 bases remaining between them. The CDR3 runs 13 residues. CDR3 protein: CASSLIQNYEQYF. The CDR3 DNA sequence: TGTGCCAGCAGCTTGATACAGAACTACGAGCAGTACTTC.

The chain combines TRBV5-4 with TRBJ1-5; TRBD1 agrees at 8 bases. V was pared by 4 bases and J by 2 bases, with 11 bases of the junction left unmatched. The CDR3 sequence is 17 residues long. The germline V gene encodes CDR1 SGHNT and CDR2 YYREEE (reference sequence). The CDR3 coding sequence is TGTGCCAGCAGCAATCGAACAGGGGGTGATGGCAATCAGCCCCAGCATTTT. Amino acid sequence: CASSNRTGGDGNQPQHF.

The V call is TRBV30, the J call TRBJ1-5, with TRBD1 matching over 7 bases. V trimming: 7 bases; J trimming: 7 bases; junction bases outside the gene matches: 10. The CDR3 extends over 13 amino acids. Germline V CDR1 and CDR2: GTSNPN, SVGIG (reference sequence). CDR3 nucleotides: TGTGCCTTGAATACAGGGGCGTCCCAGCCCCAGCATTTT. This gives the protein CALNTGASQPQHF. Variable domain in full (rest from reference TRBV30 and TRBJ1-5): SQTIHQWPATLVQPVGSPLSLECTVEGTSNPNLYWYRQAAGRGLQLLFYSVGIGQISSEVPQNLSASRPQDRQFILSSKKLLLSDSGFYLCALNTGASQPQHFGDGTRLSIL.